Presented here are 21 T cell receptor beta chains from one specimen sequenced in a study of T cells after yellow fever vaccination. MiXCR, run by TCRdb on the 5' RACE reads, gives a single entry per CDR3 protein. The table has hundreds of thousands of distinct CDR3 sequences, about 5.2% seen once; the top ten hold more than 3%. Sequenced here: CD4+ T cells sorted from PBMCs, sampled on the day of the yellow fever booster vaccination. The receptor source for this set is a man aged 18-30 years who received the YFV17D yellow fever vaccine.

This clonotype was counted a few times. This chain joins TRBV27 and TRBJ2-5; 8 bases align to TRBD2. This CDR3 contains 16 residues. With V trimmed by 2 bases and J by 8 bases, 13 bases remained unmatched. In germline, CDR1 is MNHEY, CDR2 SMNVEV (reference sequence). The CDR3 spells CASSLVRGAPGVTQYF. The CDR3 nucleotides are TGTGCCAGCAGTTTAGTGCGGGGGGCTCCGGGGGTTACCCAGTACTTC.

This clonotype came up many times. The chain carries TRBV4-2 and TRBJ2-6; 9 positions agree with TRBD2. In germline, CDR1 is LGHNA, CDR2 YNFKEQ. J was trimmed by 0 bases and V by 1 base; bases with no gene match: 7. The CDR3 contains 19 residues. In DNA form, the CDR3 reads TGTGCCAGCAGCCAAGCTCAGCGGGGGGTTATCTCTGGGGCCAACGTCCTGACTTTC. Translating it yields CASSQAQRGVISGANVLTF.

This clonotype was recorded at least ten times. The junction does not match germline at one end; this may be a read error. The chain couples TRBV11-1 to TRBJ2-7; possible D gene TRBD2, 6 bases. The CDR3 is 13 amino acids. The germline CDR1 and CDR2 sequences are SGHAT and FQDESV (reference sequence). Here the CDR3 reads CASSSDLRGSHNF. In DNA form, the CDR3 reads TGTGCCAGCAGCTCCGACCTACGGGGGAGTCATAACTTC.

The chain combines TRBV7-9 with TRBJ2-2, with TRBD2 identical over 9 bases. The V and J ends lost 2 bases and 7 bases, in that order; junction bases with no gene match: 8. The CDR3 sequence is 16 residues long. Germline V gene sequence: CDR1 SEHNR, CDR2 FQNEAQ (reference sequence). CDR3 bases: TGTGCCAGCAGCTTATCGGCTAGCGGGGCCAGCGGGGAGCTGTTTTTT. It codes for CASSLSASGASGELFF.

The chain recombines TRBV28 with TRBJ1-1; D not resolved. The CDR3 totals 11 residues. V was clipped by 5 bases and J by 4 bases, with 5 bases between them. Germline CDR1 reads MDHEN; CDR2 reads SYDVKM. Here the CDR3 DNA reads TGTGCCAGCAGTGAATCCACTGAAGCTTTCTTT. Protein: CASSESTEAFF.

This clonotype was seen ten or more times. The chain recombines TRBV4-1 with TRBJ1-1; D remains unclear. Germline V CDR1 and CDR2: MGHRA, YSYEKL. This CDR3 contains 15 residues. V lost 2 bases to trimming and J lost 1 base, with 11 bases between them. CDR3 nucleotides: TGCGCCAGCAGCCAACCACGGGGTAGGAACACTGAAGCTTTCTTT. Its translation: CASSQPRGRNTEAFF.

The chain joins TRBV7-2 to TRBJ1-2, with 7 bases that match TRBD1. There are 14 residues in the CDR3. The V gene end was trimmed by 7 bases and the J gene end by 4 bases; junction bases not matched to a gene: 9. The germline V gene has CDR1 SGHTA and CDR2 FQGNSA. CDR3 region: CASNPGQEVYGYTF. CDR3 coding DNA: TGTGCCAGCAACCCCGGACAGGAGGTCTATGGCTACACCTTC.

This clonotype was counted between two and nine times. In DNA, the CDR3 is TGTGCCAGCAGTGAGCCCGGGACAGGGGAAATGACCCAGTACTTC. This sequence encodes CASSEPGTGEMTQYF. The rearrangement links TRBV25-1 to TRBJ2-5, with 10 nucleotides matching TRBD1. The CDR3 consists of 15 residues. CDR1 and CDR2 from the germline V gene are MGHDK and SYGVNS. V trimming: 3 bases; J trimming: 7 bases; junction bases outside the gene matches: 8.

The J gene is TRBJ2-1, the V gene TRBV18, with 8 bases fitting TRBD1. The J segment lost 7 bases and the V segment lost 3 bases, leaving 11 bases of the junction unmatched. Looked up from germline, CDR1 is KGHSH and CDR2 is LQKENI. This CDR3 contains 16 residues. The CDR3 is CASSPNAGQGHNEQFF. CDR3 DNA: TGTGCCAGCTCACCTAACGCCGGACAGGGACATAATGAGCAGTTCTTC. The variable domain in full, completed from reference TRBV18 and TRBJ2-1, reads NAGVMQNPRHLVRRRGQEARLRCSPMKGHSHVYWYRQLPEEGLKFMVYLQKENIIDESGMPKERFSAEFPKEGPSILRIQQVVRGDSAAYFCASSPNAGQGHNEQFFGPGTRLTVL.

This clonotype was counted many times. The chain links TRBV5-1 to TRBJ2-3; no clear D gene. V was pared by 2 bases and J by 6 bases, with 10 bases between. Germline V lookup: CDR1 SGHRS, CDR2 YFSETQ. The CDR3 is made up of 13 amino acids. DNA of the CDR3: TGCGCCAGCAGCTTCCCGATAAGGGATACGCAGTATTTT. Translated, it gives CASSFPIRDTQYF.

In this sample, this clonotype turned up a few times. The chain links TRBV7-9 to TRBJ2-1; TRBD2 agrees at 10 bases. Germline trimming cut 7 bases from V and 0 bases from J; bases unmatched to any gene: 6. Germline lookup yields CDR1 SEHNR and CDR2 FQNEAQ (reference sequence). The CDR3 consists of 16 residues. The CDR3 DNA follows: TGTGCCAGCACATTAGCGGGGGGTCGCTCCTACAATGAGCAGTTCTTC. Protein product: CASTLAGGRSYNEQFF.

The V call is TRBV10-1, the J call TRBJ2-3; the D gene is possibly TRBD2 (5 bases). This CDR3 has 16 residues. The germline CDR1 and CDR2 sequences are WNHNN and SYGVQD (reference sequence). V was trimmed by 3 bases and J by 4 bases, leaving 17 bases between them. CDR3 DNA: TGCGCCAGCAGTGATCTTTCCATTACGCGGGCAGATACGCAGTATTTT. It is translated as CASSDLSITRADTQYF.

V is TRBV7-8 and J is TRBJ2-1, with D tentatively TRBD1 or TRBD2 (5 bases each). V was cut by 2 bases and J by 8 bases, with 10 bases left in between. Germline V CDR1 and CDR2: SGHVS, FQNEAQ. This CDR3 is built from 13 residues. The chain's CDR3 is CASSLQGAHEQFF. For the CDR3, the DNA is TGTGCCAGCAGCTTACAGGGAGCCCATGAGCAGTTCTTC.

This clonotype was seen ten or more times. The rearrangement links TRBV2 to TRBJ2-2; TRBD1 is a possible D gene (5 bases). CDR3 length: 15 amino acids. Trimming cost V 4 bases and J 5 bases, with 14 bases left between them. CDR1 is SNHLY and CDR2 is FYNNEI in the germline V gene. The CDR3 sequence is CASSVGQRATGELFF. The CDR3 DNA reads TGTGCCAGCAGTGTTGGACAACGCGCGACCGGGGAGCTGTTTTTT.

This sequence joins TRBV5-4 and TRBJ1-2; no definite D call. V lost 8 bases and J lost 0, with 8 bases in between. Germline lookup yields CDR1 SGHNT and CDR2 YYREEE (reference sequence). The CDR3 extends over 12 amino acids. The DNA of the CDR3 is TGTGCCAGTACTATGTCTAACTATGGCTACACCTTC. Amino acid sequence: CASTMSNYGYTF. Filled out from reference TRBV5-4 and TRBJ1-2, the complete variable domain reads ETGVTQSPTHLIKTRGQQVTLRCSSQSGHNTVSWYQQALGQGPQFIFQYYREEENGRGNFPPRFSGLQFPNYSSELNVNALELDDSALYLCASTMSNYGYTFGSGTRLTVV.

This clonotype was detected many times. In DNA form, the CDR3 reads TGTGCCAGCAGCTTAACAGGGGGGGATACGCAGTATTTT. Translation: CASSLTGGDTQYF. The V and J genes are TRBV7-9 and TRBJ2-3, with TRBD1 matching 8 bases. Germline values: CDR1 SEHNR, CDR2 FQNEAQ (reference sequence). This CDR3 contains 13 residues. V lost 2 bases and J lost 6; bases outside the gene matches: 1. Together with reference TRBV7-9 and TRBJ2-3, the CDR3 gives the full variable domain: DTGVSQNPRHKITKRGQNVTFRCDPISEHNRLYWYRQTLGQGPEFLTYFQNEAQLEKSRLLSDRFSAERPKGSFSTLEIQRTEQGDSAMYLCASSLTGGDTQYFGPGTRLTVL.

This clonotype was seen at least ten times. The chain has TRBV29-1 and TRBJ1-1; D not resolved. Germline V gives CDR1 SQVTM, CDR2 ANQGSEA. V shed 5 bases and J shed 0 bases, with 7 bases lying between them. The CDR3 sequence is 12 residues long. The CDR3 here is CSVRALNTEAFF. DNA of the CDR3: TGCAGCGTTCGGGCGTTGAACACTGAAGCTTTCTTT.

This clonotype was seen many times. The CDR3 sequence: CASSRRQGQETQYF. The CDR3 DNA follows: TGTGCCAGCAGCCGTCGACAGGGCCAAGAGACCCAGTACTTC. The chain is built from TRBV11-2 and TRBJ2-5; 7 bases align to TRBD1. The CDR3 sequence is 14 residues long. The trim removed 5 bases at V and 1 base at J, leaving 4 bases unmatched. In germline, CDR1 is SGHAT, CDR2 FQNNGV.

CDR3: CASSLRTGPSYEQYF. The DNA for the CDR3 is TGTGCCAGCAGCTTAAGAACCGGGCCGAGTTACGAGCAGTACTTC. This chain joins TRBV7-6 and TRBJ2-7; D unclear. Trimming stripped 2 bases from V and 4 bases from J, with 15 bases between. The CDR3 sequence is 15 residues long. CDR1 is SGHVS and CDR2 is FNYEAQ in the germline V gene.

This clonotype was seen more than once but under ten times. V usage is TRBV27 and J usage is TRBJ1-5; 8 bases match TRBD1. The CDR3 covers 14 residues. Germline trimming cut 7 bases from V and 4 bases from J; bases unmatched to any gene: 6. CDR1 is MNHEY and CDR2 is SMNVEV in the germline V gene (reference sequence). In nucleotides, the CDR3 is TGTGCCAGCACTCCGACAGGGGCGAATCAGCCCCAGCATTTT. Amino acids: CASTPTGANQPQHF.

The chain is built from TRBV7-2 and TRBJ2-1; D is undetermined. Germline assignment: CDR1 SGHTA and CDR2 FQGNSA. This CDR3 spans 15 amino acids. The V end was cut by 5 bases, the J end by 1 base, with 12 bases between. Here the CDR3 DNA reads TGTGCCAGCAGCGCAGTAGGCGGTTCCTACAATGAGCAGTTCTTC. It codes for CASSAVGGSYNEQFF.